The rows below give T cell receptor beta chains drawn from one sample of a study of blood T cell repertoires in COVID-19. Only in-frame clones appear in the TCRdb table, and some are missing; sequencing was by immunoSEQ multiplex PCR. The sample has 150,000 or so clones; around 85% are singletons. The sequencing sample was made of peripheral blood. Receptor source: a woman aged 40 to 55 with active or convalescent COVID-19. The CDR3 runs from the conserved cysteine through the conserved F or W. Each record gives: J gene, D gene, V gene, clone size, CDR3 DNA, CDR3 protein. D genes are given only for firm matches. Size is omitted from some rows. Given values are once, few, many or a class for expanded clones.

j_call: TRBJ1-4; d_call: -; v_call: TRBV7-2; clone_size: -; cdr3_nt: TGTGCCAGCAGCCCCCAGGCCGGGGCTAATGAAAAACTGTTTTTT; cdr3_aa: CASSPQAGANEKLFF
j_call: TRBJ2-2; d_call: TRBD1; v_call: TRBV29-1; clone_size: -; cdr3_nt: TGCAGCGTTATGGGACAGGGACGCACCGGGGAGCTGTTTTTT; cdr3_aa: CSVMGQGRTGELFF
j_call: TRBJ2-1; d_call: -; v_call: TRBV2; clone_size: -; cdr3_nt: TGTGCCAGCAGCCACATTGATAGCTCGTCCTACAATGAGCAGTTCTTC; cdr3_aa: CASSHIDSSSYNEQFF
j_call: TRBJ1-1; d_call: TRBD1; v_call: TRBV10-2; clone_size: -; cdr3_nt: TGCGCCACCCGACTAATGGGACAGGGGGGGACTGAAGCTTTCTTT; cdr3_aa: CATRLMGQGGTEAFF
j_call: TRBJ1-6; d_call: TRBD1; v_call: TRBV5-1; clone_size: -; cdr3_nt: TGCGCCAGCAGCCCAGTTGCGCCAGGGGACAGGGGATTACCCCTCCACTTT; cdr3_aa: CASSPVAPGDRGLPLHF
j_call: TRBJ1-6; d_call: -; v_call: TRBV15; clone_size: -; cdr3_nt: TGTGCCACCAGCCCGAGGAGCTCCTATAATTCACCCCTCCACTTT; cdr3_aa: CATSPRSSYNSPLHF
j_call: TRBJ1-5; d_call: TRBD1; v_call: TRBV6-1; clone_size: many; cdr3_nt: TGTGCCAGCAGTGAAGCGGGACAGGGATATCAGCCCCAGCATTTT; cdr3_aa: CASSEAGQGYQPQHF
j_call: TRBJ1-6; d_call: -; v_call: TRBV7-2; clone_size: -; cdr3_nt: TGTGCCAGCAGCTTAGGTGGGGGGAGTAATTCACCCCTCCACTTT; cdr3_aa: CASSLGGGSNSPLHF
j_call: TRBJ2-1; d_call: -; v_call: TRBV28; clone_size: -; cdr3_nt: TGTGCCAGCAGTTTTAGGCAGGGGATTTCAAGTTACAATGAGCAGTTCTTC; cdr3_aa: CASSFRQGISSYNEQFF
j_call: TRBJ1-1; d_call: -; v_call: TRBV29-1; clone_size: -; cdr3_nt: TGCAGCGTTAGCTTCTCCGAGTATGAAGCTTTCTTT; cdr3_aa: CSVSFSEYEAFF
j_call: TRBJ1-1; d_call: -; v_call: TRBV7-9; clone_size: many; cdr3_nt: TGTGCCAGCAGCCTAACACGCCCCGGGACAAGAGCTTTCTTT; cdr3_aa: CASSLTRPGTRAFF
j_call: TRBJ2-7; d_call: TRBD1; v_call: TRBV5-1; clone_size: -; cdr3_nt: TGCGCCAGCAGCCTCCGACAGGGGGCTCCTGGCGAGCAGTACTTC; cdr3_aa: CASSLRQGAPGEQYF
j_call: TRBJ2-3; d_call: -; v_call: TRBV5-5; clone_size: -; cdr3_nt: TGTGCCAGCAGCTATCAAATGCCTACAGGGACCACCAGCACAGATACGCAGTATTTT; cdr3_aa: CASSYQMPTGTTSTDTQYF
j_call: TRBJ1-5; d_call: -; v_call: TRBV20-1; clone_size: -; cdr3_nt: TGCAGTGCCGGCGGGTTGGCCCAGCATTTT; cdr3_aa: CSAGGLAQHF
j_call: TRBJ1-3; d_call: -; v_call: TRBV6-6; clone_size: once; cdr3_nt: TGTGCCAGCACTAACTTGGGGGCGGGAAACACCATATATTTT; cdr3_aa: CASTNLGAGNTIYF
j_call: TRBJ1-2; d_call: -; v_call: TRBV7-2; clone_size: -; cdr3_nt: TGTGCCAGCAGCTTAGGCAGGAGGACCTATGGCTACACCTTC; cdr3_aa: CASSLGRRTYGYTF
j_call: TRBJ1-2; d_call: TRBD1; v_call: TRBV5-1; clone_size: -; cdr3_nt: TGCGCCAGCAGCTCCGGGACAGCCTATGGCTACACCTTC; cdr3_aa: CASSSGTAYGYTF
j_call: TRBJ1-3; d_call: -; v_call: TRBV6-5; clone_size: once; cdr3_nt: TGTGCCAGCACTGGACAGCCGAGCTCTGGAAACACCATATATTTT; cdr3_aa: CASTGQPSSGNTIYF
j_call: TRBJ2-1; d_call: TRBD2; v_call: TRBV25-1; clone_size: many; cdr3_nt: TGTGCCAGCAGACCCCCCAGCGGGAGGGGGCCCAATGAGCAGTTCTTC; cdr3_aa: CASRPPSGRGPNEQFF
j_call: TRBJ2-2; d_call: TRBD1; v_call: TRBV24-1; clone_size: -; cdr3_nt: TGTGCCACCAGTGAAAGGACAGGGGGAAACACCGGGGAGCTGTTTTTT; cdr3_aa: CATSERTGGNTGELFF
j_call: TRBJ1-2; d_call: -; v_call: TRBV5-6; clone_size: -; cdr3_nt: TGTGCCAGCAGCTTGGATACTAACTATGGCTACACCTTC; cdr3_aa: CASSLDTNYGYTF
j_call: TRBJ1-1; d_call: TRBD1; v_call: TRBV9; clone_size: -; cdr3_nt: TGTGCCAGCAGCTCTCGGACAGGGGGCGCGATGAACACTGAAGCTTTCTTT; cdr3_aa: CASSSRTGGAMNTEAFF
j_call: TRBJ1-5; d_call: -; v_call: TRBV6-6; clone_size: -; cdr3_nt: TGTGCCAGCAGGGGAGAGACCGGCAATCAGCCCCAGCATTTT; cdr3_aa: CASRGETGNQPQHF
j_call: TRBJ1-2; d_call: TRBD1; v_call: TRBV5-1; clone_size: few; cdr3_nt: TGCGCCAGCAGCCCGGGACAGGCCCTAACAAACTATGGCTACACCTTC; cdr3_aa: CASSPGQALTNYGYTF
j_call: TRBJ1-1; d_call: -; v_call: TRBV19; clone_size: -; cdr3_nt: TGTGCCAGTAGTATTGGGCACCTGAACACTGAAGCTTTCTTT; cdr3_aa: CASSIGHLNTEAFF
j_call: TRBJ2-1; d_call: -; v_call: TRBV9; clone_size: -; cdr3_nt: TGTGCCAGCAGCGGACCCAGGGGACCCGTTTCCTACAATGAGCAGTTCTTC; cdr3_aa: CASSGPRGPVSYNEQFF
j_call: TRBJ2-1; d_call: TRBD2; v_call: TRBV4-3; clone_size: -; cdr3_nt: TGCGCCAGCAGCCCCCGACTAGCGGGAGACAATGAGCAGTTCTTC; cdr3_aa: CASSPRLAGDNEQFF
j_call: TRBJ2-1; d_call: TRBD2; v_call: TRBV27; clone_size: -; cdr3_nt: TGTGCCAGCAGTTCGGGACTACTCGAGCAGTTCTTC; cdr3_aa: CASSSGLLEQFF
j_call: TRBJ1-1; d_call: -; v_call: TRBV18; clone_size: -; cdr3_nt: TGTGCCAGCTCACTCCAGGAGGATGGCACTGAAGCTTTCTTT; cdr3_aa: CASSLQEDGTEAFF
j_call: TRBJ1-3; d_call: TRBD1; v_call: TRBV27; clone_size: -; cdr3_nt: TGTGCCAGCTCCGGGACAGGGGGCGCGGACACCATATATTTT; cdr3_aa: CASSGTGGADTIYF
j_call: TRBJ1-1; d_call: -; v_call: TRBV30; clone_size: -; cdr3_nt: TGTGCCCAAAGTGAGGGAAGGACTGAAGCTTTCTTT; cdr3_aa: CAQSEGRTEAFF
j_call: TRBJ1-2; d_call: TRBD1; v_call: TRBV5-1; clone_size: -; cdr3_nt: TGCGCCAGCAGCGTCCGGGACAGGGACTTTAATGGCTACACCTTC; cdr3_aa: CASSVRDRDFNGYTF
j_call: TRBJ2-7; d_call: -; v_call: TRBV19; clone_size: once; cdr3_nt: TGTGCCAGTAGTATAGGTCGACATTCCTACGAGCAGTACTTC; cdr3_aa: CASSIGRHSYEQYF
j_call: TRBJ2-5; d_call: -; v_call: TRBV7-2; clone_size: once; cdr3_nt: TGTGCCAGCAGCCTCTCCGAGACCCAGTACTTC; cdr3_aa: CASSLSETQYF